The following is a T cell receptor beta chain sequence with its context. The data stem from a study of Graves' ophthalmopathy and Graves' hyperthyroidism. Beta-chain TCR CDR3 regions were amplified from RNA transcripts. HTBI primers were used in a first-round RT-PCR, which preceded a second-round multiplex PCR. TCRdb recomputed calls from the multiplex PCR reads with MiXCR, one row per CDR3 protein. The sample lists about 1.2 million distinct CDR3 sequences; roughly 35% were seen once. As diagnostic evidence, clinical symptoms, serum thyroxine, TRAb, thyroid ultrasound and orbital computed tomography were relied upon. Trimming cost V 1 base and J 11 bases, with 23 bases left between them. The germline gives CDR1 LNHNV, CDR2 YYDKDF (reference sequence). The CDR3 is 16 residues long.

The gene calls are TRBV15 and TRBJ1-1, with a possible D match to TRBD1 (6 bases). The clonotype originates from an adult man with Graves' hyperthyroidism. Sequencing was carried out using peripheral blood or thyroid tissue (not recorded which). The CDR3 protein is CATSRGGTPESNRAFF. The CDR3 nucleotides are TGTGCCACCAGCAGAGGCGGGACACCCGAATCGAACCGGGCTTTCTTT.